The clone carrying this T cell receptor (beta chain) was seen many times. This record comes from a study of human T cells and chemical hapten exposure. TCRdb processed the RACE reads anew with MiXCR; each CDR3 protein has one entry. The table shows about 77,000 distinct CDR3 sequences, with approximately 8.6% occurring only once. Losses at the gene ends were 5 bases for V and 4 bases for J; bases not matched to a gene: 11. This CDR3 contains 16 residues. Germline V gene sequence: CDR1 MDHEN, CDR2 SYDVKM. Time point: healthy volunteer bleed at 6 weeks. Someone pulled total RNA out of unfractionated whole blood.

The chain is built from TRBV28 and TRBJ1-5, with TRBD1 matching over 7 bases. What was sequenced was whole blood. The receptor was isolated from a female donor in good health. Some clones in this sample may be carry-over from other donors' samples. CDR3 sequence (DNA): TGTGCCAGCAGTGGCTTAGACAGGGCATCTAATCAGCCCCAGCATTTT. It codes for CASSGLDRASNQPQHF. The variable domain in full, with the rest retrieved from reference TRBV28 and TRBJ1-5, is DVKVTQSSRYLVKRTGEKVFLECVQDMDHENMFWYRQDPGLGLRLIYFSYDVKMKEKGDIPEGYSVSREKKERFSLILESASTNQTSMYLCASSGLDRASNQPQHFGDGTRLSIL.